This T cell receptor beta chain was obtained from a study of blood T cell repertoires in COVID-19. Overall study: Samples taken during acute and convalescent COVID-19 were collected in the United States, Italy and Spain. PBMCs, B-cell-depleted T cells, or T cells provided the cDNA or gDNA that made up the material.

This CDR3 contains 13 residues. The V gene's germline CDR1 is WNHNN and CDR2 SYGVQD (reference sequence). The ends were cut back, 6 bases at V and 1 base at J, with 9 bases in the middle. This clone was seen only once. As processed by the authors: Nucleated cell counts were estimated from reference gene primer amplification. The method was immunoSEQ multiplex PCR; TCRdb's version includes in-frame clones alone and lacks a portion of them. Clone size and V and J calls were adopted from that table, with D and trimming inferred from the DNA. The data contain over 65,000 clones, about nine tenths of them singletons.

The TCR originated in a man aged 45 to 65 with active or convalescent COVID-19. V is TRBV10-1 and J is TRBJ2-5, with D uncertain. Sequencing was performed on peripheral blood. CDR3 region: CASSNSFQETQYF. Here the CDR3 DNA reads TGCGCCAGCAGCAACAGCTTCCAAGAGACCCAGTACTTC.